This T cell receptor beta chain was found in a study of blood T cells in healthy people across ages. The second PCR ran roughly 6 to 11 cycles with a sample-barcoded 5' primer and J-beta primers. Via MiXCR, TCRdb re-called the 5' RACE reads, giving one row per CDR3 protein. Of 1.5 million to 1.8 million distinct CDR3 sequences in the sample, 42% are singletons; the top ten hold around 4%. The V end lost 4 bases, the J end lost 0 bases, and 10 bases lay between the germline ends. This CDR3 spans 15 amino acids. Germline assignment: CDR1 LGHNA and CDR2 YSLEER. V usage is TRBV4-3 and J usage is TRBJ1-3; no clear D. Sequencing used blood. This TCR derives from a woman aged 18-29 years in good health. The CDR3 loop reads CASSPSLASGNTIYF. The CDR3 DNA reads TGCGCCAGCAGCCCTTCCTTGGCCTCTGGAAACACCATATATTTT.